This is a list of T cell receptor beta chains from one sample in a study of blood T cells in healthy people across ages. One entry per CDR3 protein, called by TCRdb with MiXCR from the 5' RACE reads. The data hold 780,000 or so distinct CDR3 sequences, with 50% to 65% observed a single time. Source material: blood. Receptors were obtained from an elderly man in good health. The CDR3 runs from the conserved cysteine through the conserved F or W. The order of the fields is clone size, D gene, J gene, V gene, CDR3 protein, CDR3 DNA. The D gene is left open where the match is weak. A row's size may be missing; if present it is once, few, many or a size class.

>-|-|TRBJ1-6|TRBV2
CASDGEANSPLHF
TGTGCCAGCGACGGAGAGGCGAATTCACCCCTCCACTTT
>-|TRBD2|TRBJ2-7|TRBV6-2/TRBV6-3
CASSYTSGRAEQYF
TGTGCCAGCAGTTACACTAGCGGGAGGGCCGAGCAGTACTTC
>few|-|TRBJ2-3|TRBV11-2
CASSYYRARYAYF
TGTGCCAGCAGCTACTATAGGGCCCGATACGCGTATTTT
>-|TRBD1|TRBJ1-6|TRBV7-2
CASSTRTGSGSPLHF
TGTGCCAGCAGCACAAGGACAGGGAGTGGTTCACCCCTCCACTTT
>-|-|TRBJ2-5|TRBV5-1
CASSLGVQGQETQYF
TGCGCCAGCAGCTTGGGAGTCCAGGGGCAAGAGACCCAGTACTTC
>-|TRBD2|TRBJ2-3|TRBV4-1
CASSQEPSGSWDTQYF
TGCGCCAGCAGCCAAGAACCTAGCGGGAGTTGGGATACGCAGTATTTT
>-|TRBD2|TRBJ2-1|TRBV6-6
CASSNPAGVRYNEQFF
TGTGCCAGCAGTAACCCGGCGGGAGTTAGATACAATGAGCAGTTCTTC
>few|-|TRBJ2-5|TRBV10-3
CAISAGEETQYF
TGTGCCATCAGTGCTGGGGAAGAGACCCAGTACTTC
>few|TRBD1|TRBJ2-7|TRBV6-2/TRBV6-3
CASSYIRTGPLSYEQYF
TGTGCCAGCAGTTACATCCGGACAGGGCCTCTATCCTACGAGCAGTACTTC
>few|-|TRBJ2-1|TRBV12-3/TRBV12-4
CASSSRQSSYNEQFF
TGTGCCAGCAGCTCTAGACAGAGCTCCTACAATGAGCAGTTCTTC
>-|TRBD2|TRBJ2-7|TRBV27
CASSYGGEQYF
TGTGCCAGCAGTTACGGGGGGGAGCAGTACTTC
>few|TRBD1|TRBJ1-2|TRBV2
CASSDLRGNGYTF
TGTGCCAGCAGTGACCTCAGGGGGAATGGCTACACCTTC
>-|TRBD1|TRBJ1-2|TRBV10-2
CTSSGTGVGYTF
TGCACCAGCAGTGGGACAGGGGTTGGCTACACCTTC
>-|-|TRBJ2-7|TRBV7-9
CASSPQSAQYF
TGTGCCAGCAGCCCGCAGAGTGCGCAGTACTTC
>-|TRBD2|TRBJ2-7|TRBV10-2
CASSDGDYYEQYF
TGCGCCAGCAGTGATGGGGACTACTACGAGCAGTACTTC
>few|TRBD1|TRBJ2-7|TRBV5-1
CASSAGQEFIYEQYF
TGCGCCAGCAGCGCCGGACAGGAGTTTATTTACGAGCAGTACTTC
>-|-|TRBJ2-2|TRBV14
CASSQAQSTGAGELFF
TGTGCCAGCAGCCAGGCTCAGTCGACAGGTGCGGGGGAGCTGTTTTTT
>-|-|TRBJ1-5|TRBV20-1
CSARPLMGARIDQPQHF
TGCAGTGCTAGGCCTTTAATGGGGGCGCGGATTGATCAGCCCCAGCATTTT
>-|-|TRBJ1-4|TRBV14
CASSQGVGVEKLFF
TGTGCCAGCAGCCAAGGAGTGGGAGTTGAAAAACTGTTTTTT
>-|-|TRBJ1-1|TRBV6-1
CASRFDRLNTEAFF
TGTGCCAGCAGATTCGACAGGTTGAACACTGAAGCTTTCTTT
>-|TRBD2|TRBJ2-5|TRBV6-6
CASSYSIPGTSGNEQYF
TGTGCCAGCAGTTACTCGATCCCCGGGACTAGCGGGAATGAGCAGTACTTC
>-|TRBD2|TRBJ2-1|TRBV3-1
CASSPGGGSTYNEQFF
TGTGCCAGCAGCCCGGGCGGCGGGAGCACCTACAATGAGCAGTTCTTC
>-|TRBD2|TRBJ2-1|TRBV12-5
CASGLVAGVAEQFF
TGTGCTAGTGGTTTGGTAGCGGGAGTGGCTGAGCAGTTCTTC
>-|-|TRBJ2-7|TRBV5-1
CASSSDRLGPNEQYF
TGCGCCAGCAGCTCTGACAGGTTGGGACCCAATGAGCAGTACTTC
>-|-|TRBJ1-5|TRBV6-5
CASSSPYQPQHF
TGTGCCAGCAGTTCACCCTATCAGCCCCAGCATTTT
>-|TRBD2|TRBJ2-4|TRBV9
CASSVDGTREGKNIQYF
TGTGCCAGCAGCGTAGATGGGACTAGGGAAGGCAAAAACATTCAGTACTTC
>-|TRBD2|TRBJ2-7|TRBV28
CASMTPGGPYEQYF
TGTGCCAGCATGACCCCGGGAGGGCCCTACGAGCAGTACTTC
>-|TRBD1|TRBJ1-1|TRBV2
CASSEVRQGEAEAFF
TGTGCCAGCAGTGAAGTCCGACAGGGGGAGGCTGAAGCTTTCTTT
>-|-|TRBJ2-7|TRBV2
CASRYGGGSSYEQYF
TGTGCCAGCCGATATGGGGGAGGAAGCTCCTACGAGCAGTACTTC
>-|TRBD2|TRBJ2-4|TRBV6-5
CASSVTSGTYNEQYF
TGTGCCAGCAGCGTCACTAGCGGGACATACAATGAGCAGTACTTC
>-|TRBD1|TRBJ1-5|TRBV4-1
CASSQERDRGHQPQHF
TGCGCCAGCAGCCAAGAGAGGGACAGAGGGCATCAGCCCCAGCATTTT
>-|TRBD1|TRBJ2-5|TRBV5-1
CASSQGTVQETQYF
TGCGCCAGCAGCCAAGGGACAGTCCAAGAGACCCAGTACTTC
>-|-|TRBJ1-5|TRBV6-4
CASSEGRDGNYSNQPQHF
TGTGCCAGCAGTGAGGGTAGGGACGGAAATTATAGCAATCAGCCCCAGCATTTT
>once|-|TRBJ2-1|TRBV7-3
CASSPITDSRSYNEQFF
TGTGCCAGCAGCCCGATAACCGACAGCCGATCCTACAATGAGCAGTTCTTC
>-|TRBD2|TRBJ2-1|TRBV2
CASSEQREGKQFF
TGTGCCAGCAGCGAACAGCGGGAGGGTAAGCAGTTCTTC
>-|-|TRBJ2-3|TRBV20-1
CSARDGGLGTDTQYF
TGCAGTGCTAGAGATGGCGGGCTAGGTACAGATACGCAGTATTTT
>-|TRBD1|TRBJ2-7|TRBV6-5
CASSYRGSTGASAYEQYF
TGTGCCAGCAGTTACCGCGGATCCACAGGGGCGTCTGCCTACGAGCAGTACTTC
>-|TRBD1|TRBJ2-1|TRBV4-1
CASSQPVGQGEQFF
TGCGCCAGCAGCCAACCCGTCGGACAGGGGGAGCAGTTCTTC
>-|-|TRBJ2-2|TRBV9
CASSGTLGNTGELFF
TGTGCCAGCAGTGGGACTTTAGGGAACACCGGGGAGCTGTTTTTT
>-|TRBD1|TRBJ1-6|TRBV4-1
CASRLDRDNSPLHF
TGCGCCAGCAGGCTAGACAGGGACAATTCACCCCTCCACTTT
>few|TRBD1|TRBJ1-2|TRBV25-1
CASSDWTGTGTRGYTF
TGTGCCAGCAGTGATTGGACCGGGACAGGGACGAGGGGCTACACCTTC
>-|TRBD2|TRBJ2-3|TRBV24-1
CATSAAGGSTDTQYF
TGTGCCACCAGTGCAGCGGGAGGGAGTACAGATACGCAGTATTTT
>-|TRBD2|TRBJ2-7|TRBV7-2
CASSLGAGLAGVVEQYF
TGTGCCAGCAGCTTAGGGGCGGGACTAGCGGGAGTAGTCGAGCAGTACTTC